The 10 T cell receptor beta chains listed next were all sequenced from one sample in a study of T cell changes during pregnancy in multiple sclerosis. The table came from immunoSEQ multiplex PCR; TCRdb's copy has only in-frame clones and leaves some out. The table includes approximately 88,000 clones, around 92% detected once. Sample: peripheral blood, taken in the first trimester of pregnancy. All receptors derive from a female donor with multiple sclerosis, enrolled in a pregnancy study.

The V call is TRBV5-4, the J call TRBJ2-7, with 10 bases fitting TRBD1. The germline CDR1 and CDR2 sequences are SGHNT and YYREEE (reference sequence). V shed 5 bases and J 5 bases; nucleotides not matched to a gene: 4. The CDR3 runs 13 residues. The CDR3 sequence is CASSRDRGDEQYF. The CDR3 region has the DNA TGTGCCAGCAGTCGGGACAGGGGAGACGAGCAGTACTTC.

The CDR3 sequence: CASSAAGRGNSPLHF. The CDR3 DNA reads TGTGCCAGCAGCGCGGCTGGTAGAGGGAATTCACCCCTCCACTTT. The chain carries TRBV9 and TRBJ1-6; D remains unclear. V was pared by 3 bases and J by 7 bases, with 14 bases between. The CDR3 contains 15 residues. Germline CDR1 reads SGDLS; CDR2 reads YYNGEE.

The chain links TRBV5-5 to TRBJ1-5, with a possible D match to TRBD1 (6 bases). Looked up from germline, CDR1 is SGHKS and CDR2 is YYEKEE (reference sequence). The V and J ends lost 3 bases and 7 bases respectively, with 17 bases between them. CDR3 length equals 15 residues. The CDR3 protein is CASSSSSQGIQPQHF. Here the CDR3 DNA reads TGTGCCAGCAGCTCCAGTTCGCAGGGGATACAGCCCCAGCATTTT. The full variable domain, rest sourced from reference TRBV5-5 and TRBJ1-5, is DAGVTQSPTHLIKTRGQQVTLRCSPISGHKSVSWYQQVLGQGPQFIFQYYEKEERGRGNFPDRFSARQFPNYSSELNVNALLLGDSALYLCASSSSSQGIQPQHFGDGTRLSIL.

The CDR3 reads CASSQEKGVYEQYF. Here the CDR3 DNA reads TGTGCCAGCAGCCAAGAGAAAGGGGTCTACGAGCAGTACTTC. The chain is built from TRBV14 and TRBJ2-7; D may be TRBD1 (5 bases). Germline V CDR1 and CDR2: SGHDN, FVKESK. There are 14 residues in the CDR3. Trimming removed 0 bases at V and 3 bases at J, with 9 bases between. Full variable domain (missing parts from reference TRBV14 and TRBJ2-7): EAGVTQFPSHSVIEKGQTVTLRCDPISGHDNLYWYRRVMGKEIKFLLHFVKESKQDESGMPNNRFLAERTGGTYSTLKVQPAELEDSGVYFCASSQEKGVYEQYFGPGTRLTVT.

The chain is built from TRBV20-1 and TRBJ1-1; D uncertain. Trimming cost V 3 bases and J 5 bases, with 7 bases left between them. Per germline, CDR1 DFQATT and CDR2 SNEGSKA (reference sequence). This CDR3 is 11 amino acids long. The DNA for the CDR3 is TGCAGTGCTAGGGTAGTAACTGAAGCTTTCTTT. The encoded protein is CSARVVTEAFF.

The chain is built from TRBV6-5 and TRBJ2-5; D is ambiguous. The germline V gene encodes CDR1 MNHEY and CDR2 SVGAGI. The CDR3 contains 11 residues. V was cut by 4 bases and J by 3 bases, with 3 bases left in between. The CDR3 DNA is TGTGCCAGCAGTTTAGAAGAGACCCAGTACTTC. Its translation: CASSLEETQYF.

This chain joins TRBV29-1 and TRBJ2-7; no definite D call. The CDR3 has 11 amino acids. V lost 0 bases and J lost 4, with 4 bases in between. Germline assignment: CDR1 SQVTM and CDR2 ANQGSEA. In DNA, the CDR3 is TGCAGCGTTGAAGATCCATACGAGCAGTACTTC. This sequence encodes CSVEDPYEQYF.

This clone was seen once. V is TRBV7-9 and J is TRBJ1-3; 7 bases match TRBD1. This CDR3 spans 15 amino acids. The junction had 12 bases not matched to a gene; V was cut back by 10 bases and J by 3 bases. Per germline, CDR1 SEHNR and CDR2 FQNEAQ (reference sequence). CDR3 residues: CANSHRGSDGNTIYF. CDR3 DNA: TGTGCCAATAGCCACAGGGGTTCGGATGGAAACACCATATATTTT.

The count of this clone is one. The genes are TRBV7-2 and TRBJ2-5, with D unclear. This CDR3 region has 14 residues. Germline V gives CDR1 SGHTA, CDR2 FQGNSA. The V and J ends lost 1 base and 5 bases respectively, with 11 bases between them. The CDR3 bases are TGTGCCAGCAGCTTAGGTTGGGCCACTGAGACCCAGTACTTC. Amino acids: CASSLGWATETQYF.

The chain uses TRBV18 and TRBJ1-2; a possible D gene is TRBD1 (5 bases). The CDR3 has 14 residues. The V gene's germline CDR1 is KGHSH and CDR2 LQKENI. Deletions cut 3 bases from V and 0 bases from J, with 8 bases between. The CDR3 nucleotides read TGTGCCAGCTCACCTCCGACAGCTAACTATGGCTACACCTTC. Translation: CASSPPTANYGYTF.